The 19 T cell receptor beta chains presented below share a single source sample, sequenced in a study of regulatory T cells in long-lasting Graves disease. Time point of the sample: newly diagnosed GD, antithyroid drugs for less than 3 months. The TCR library used RNA extracted from PBMCs. According to the study, TCR beta libraries were built with iRepertoire HTBI primers and CDR3-region Arm-PCR. TCRdb reprocessed the multiplex PCR reads via MiXCR and lists one record per CDR3 protein. This sample has a few hundred thousand distinct CDR3 sequences, with 20% found just once. The material sequenced was peripheral blood mononuclear cells (PBMCs), taken at new diagnosis, from a patient treated with antithyroid drugs. The source of these receptors is a female donor with Graves disease.

This clonotype was counted ten times or more. The chain recombines TRBV7-2 with TRBJ2-4; 11 bases are a match to TRBD2. With 3 bases clipped from V and 5 bases from J, the junction kept 6 bases outside the gene matches. The CDR3 covers 16 residues. CDR1 is SGHTA, CDR2 FQGNSA, per germline. Here the CDR3 DNA reads TGTGCCAGCAGCTTTCTAGCGGGAGGAAGTGAAAACATTCAGTACTTC. The encoded protein is CASSFLAGGSENIQYF.

Many counts were recorded for this clonotype. The J gene is TRBJ2-5, the V gene TRBV6-1; the match to TRBD2 covers 7 bases. V gave up 5 bases and J gave up 5 bases; unmatched junction bases: 5. The V gene's germline CDR1 is MNHNS and CDR2 SASEGT. This CDR3 contains 13 residues. DNA of the CDR3: TGTGCCAGCAGTCAGCGGGGTTGGGAGACCCAGTACTTC. Protein: CASSQRGWETQYF.

There are a few counts of this clonotype. The chain couples TRBV15 to TRBJ1-6; D perhaps matches TRBD1 (6 bases). The CDR3 is 14 amino acids. Germline CDR1 reads LNHNV; CDR2 reads YYDKDF (reference sequence). Trimming cost V 8 bases and J 7 bases, with 15 bases left between them. The CDR3 DNA reads TGTGCCACCGACGACGGGACACAGAATTCACCCCTCCACTTT. It yields the protein CATDDGTQNSPLHF.

This clonotype was recorded many times. J is TRBJ2-5 and V is TRBV27, with D tentatively TRBD1 or TRBD2 (5 bases each). The CDR3 covers 17 residues. The ends were cut back, 3 bases at V and 5 bases at J, with 22 bases in the middle. The V gene's germline CDR1 is MNHEY and CDR2 SMNVEV (reference sequence). The CDR3: CASSLSVPVWGRETQYF. The CDR3 nucleotides are TGTGCCAGCAGTTTGAGTGTTCCCGTTTGGGGACGGGAGACCCAGTACTTC.

This clonotype occurred many times. The chain recombines TRBV11-3 with TRBJ1-5, with a possible D match to TRBD1 (5 bases). V lost 0 bases and J lost 7, with 7 bases in between. CDR3 size: 13 residues. CDR1 is SGHNT, CDR2 YENEEA, per germline. CDR3 protein: CASSLDRQQPQHF. CDR3 in DNA: TGTGCCAGCAGCTTAGACAGACAGCAGCCCCAGCATTTT. Drawing the rest from reference TRBV11-3 and TRBJ1-5, the complete variable domain is EAGVVQSPRYKIIEKKQPVAFWCNPISGHNTLYWYLQNLGQGPELLIRYENEEAVDDSQLPKDRFSAERLKGVDSTLKIQPAELGDSAVYLCASSLDRQQPQHFGDGTRLSIL.

The table lists this clonotype with many counts. This sequence joins TRBV5-5 and TRBJ2-7; 8 bases fit TRBD1. After removal of 3 bases from V and 4 bases from J, the junction contained 9 bases not matched to a gene. The CDR3 is 15 residues long. CDR1 and CDR2 (germline): SGHKS, YYEKEE (reference sequence). In DNA, the CDR3 is TGTGCCAGCAGCTACGGGACAGGTGATATGTACGAGCAGTACTTC. Its protein is CASSYGTGDMYEQYF.

This clonotype was observed many times. The rearrangement links TRBV12-3 or TRBV12-4 to TRBJ2-4; D is uncertain. This CDR3 contains 11 residues. Trimming left V 3 bases short and J 8 bases short, with 5 bases between. Here the CDR3 DNA reads TGTGCCAGCAGTTTTGGGTACATTCAGTACTTC. Protein sequence: CASSFGYIQYF.

The sample holds many counts of this clonotype. The chain joins TRBV6-1 to TRBJ1-2; D remains ambiguous. The CDR3 is made up of 13 amino acids. V lost 6 bases and J lost 8, with 16 bases in between. Germline lookup yields CDR1 MNHNS and CDR2 SASEGT. The CDR3 sequence: CASSPDLLRGYTF. Written as DNA, the CDR3 is TGTGCCAGCAGCCCTGACCTTCTGCGGGGCTACACCTTC.

Ten or more counts support this clonotype. As DNA, the CDR3 is TGCAGCGTTGCAGGTGGCAGCGAGAGCTACGAGCAGTACTTC. It is translated as CSVAGGSESYEQYF. This sequence joins TRBV29-1 and TRBJ2-7; D remains ambiguous. The CDR3 runs 14 residues. With 4 bases removed from V and 3 bases from J, the gap between germline ends came to 16 bases. The germline V gene has CDR1 SQVTM and CDR2 ANQGSEA.

As to this clonotype: Since a much larger clone is just one base distant, this may be a read error. This chain uses TRBV2 with TRBJ2-3, with D uncertain. Trimming removed 6 bases from V and 2 bases from J, with 9 bases in between. The CDR3 has 13 residues. Germline V gives CDR1 SNHLY, CDR2 FYNNEI. CDR3 sequence (DNA): TGTGCCAGCAGGGACGACAACACAGATACGCAGTATTTT. Translated, it gives CASRDDNTDTQYF.

This clonotype was seen repeatedly, ten times or more. The V gene is TRBV20-1, the J gene TRBJ2-5; D call uncertain. The CDR3 loop spans 11 amino acids. CDR1 and CDR2 from the germline V gene are DFQATT and SNEGSKA (reference sequence). The V end was cut by 2 bases, the J end by 4 bases, with 5 bases between. The CDR3 DNA reads TGCAGTGCTAGAATGGGAGAGACCCAGTACTTC. Translating gives CSARMGETQYF.

As concerns this clonotype: With a much larger clone just one base away, this may be a read error. The V and J genes are TRBV6-2 or TRBV6-3 and TRBJ2-7; D unresolved. CDR1 is MNHEY, CDR2 SVGEGT, per germline. The CDR3 is made up of 12 amino acids. Trimming stripped 8 bases from V and 3 bases from J, with 11 bases between. This chain's CDR3 is CASSGLYYEQYF. CDR3 coding DNA: TGTGCCAGCTCCGGGCTCTACTACGAGCAGTACTTC.

The sample holds many counts of this clonotype. The chain carries TRBV2 and TRBJ2-1, with D possibly being TRBD2 (6 bases). The CDR3 has 15 amino acids. V was trimmed by 6 bases and J by 1 base, leaving 13 bases between them. Germline V gene lookup returns CDR1 SNHLY and CDR2 FYNNEI. CDR3 residues: CASRIGTQSYNEQFF. The CDR3 DNA reads as TGTGCCAGCAGAATCGGGACTCAGTCCTACAATGAGCAGTTCTTC.

This clonotype was recorded many times. The chain recombines TRBV18 with TRBJ2-1, with D perhaps TRBD1 (5 bases). This CDR3 comprises 15 residues. V was shortened by 11 bases and J by 4 bases, with 21 bases between the two germline ends. In germline, CDR1 is KGHSH, CDR2 LQKENI. CDR3 in amino acids: CAVPKETAQYNEQFF. For the CDR3, the DNA is TGTGCCGTTCCCAAAGAGACAGCCCAATACAATGAGCAGTTCTTC.

Points on this clonotype: A clone one base away is much larger, so this may be a read error. The V gene is TRBV6-2 or TRBV6-3, the J gene TRBJ2-2; 8 bases are shared with TRBD1. Germline-derived CDR1 and CDR2 are MNHEY and SVGEGT. This CDR3 region has 17 residues. Losses at the gene ends were 0 bases for V and 5 bases for J; bases not matched to a gene: 8. This CDR3 reads CASSYSRRTGWTGELFF. CDR3 nucleotides: TGTGCCAGCAGTTACTCGAGGCGGACAGGGTGGACCGGGGAGCTGTTTTTT.

This clonotype appeared a few times. The gene calls are TRBV5-4 and TRBJ2-5, with D unresolved. This CDR3 is 16 amino acids long. V shed 0 bases and J shed 2 bases, with 14 bases lying between them. In germline, CDR1 is SGHNT, CDR2 YYREEE (reference sequence). CDR3 protein: CASSLAVGIAQETQYF. DNA of the CDR3: TGTGCCAGCAGCTTGGCCGTTGGGATCGCGCAAGAGACCCAGTACTTC.

This clonotype was observed a single time. A read error is possible here, since a much larger clone lies one base away. The J gene is TRBJ1-5, the V gene TRBV6-4; D not certain. The germline V and J ends were trimmed by 4 bases and 4 bases, with 17 bases remaining between them. In germline, CDR1 is MRHNA, CDR2 SNTAGT. The CDR3 extends over 16 amino acids. CDR3 in DNA: TGTGCCAGCAGTGGGCCCCTTCCGAGCCCTAATCAGCCCCAGCATTTT. Translation: CASSGPLPSPNQPQHF.

This clonotype came up many times. CDR3 DNA sequence: TGTGCCAGCAGTCTGACAGGGGCCTATGGCTACACCTTC. It encodes CASSLTGAYGYTF. J is TRBJ1-2 and V is TRBV27; 8 nucleotides align to TRBD1. V was pared by 5 bases and J by 4 bases, with 3 bases of the junction left unmatched. This CDR3 has 13 amino acids. Germline CDR1 reads MNHEY; CDR2 reads SMNVEV (reference sequence).

This clonotype was detected ten times or more. The gene calls are TRBV18 and TRBJ2-1, with TRBD2 as a possible D gene (6 bases). CDR1 is KGHSH, CDR2 LQKENI, per germline. V was shortened by 3 bases and J by 5 bases, with 11 bases between the two germline ends. This CDR3 contains 14 residues. The CDR3 nucleotides read TGTGCCAGCTCACCGGACGGAGGGGACAATGAGCAGTTCTTC. It translates to CASSPDGGDNEQFF.